This T cell receptor (beta chain) derives from a study of shared clonotypes between healthy human individuals. Study-wide results and caveats: Generation probabilities were higher for clonotypes shared across all four sorted-subset donors than for unshared ones.

V lost 7 bases, J lost 6 bases, and 19 bases lay in between. The CDR3 runs 16 residues. From germline, CDR1 is LNHDA and CDR2 SQIVND (reference sequence). Of note for this clone: Its specificity is unknown.

The naive CD8 population came from CD45RO-negative cells selected for CCR7, without terminally differentiated effector memory CD45RA+ cells. Every subset had its genomic DNA shared out evenly among several immunoSEQ plates. Sequenced by immunoSEQ multiplex PCR; TCRdb stores in-frame clones only, minus some. The sample yields about 2 million clones, about 95% seen once. This clonotype was sampled from a man younger than 35 in good health. The sample taken for sequencing was naive CD8+ T cells sorted from blood. The gene calls are TRBV19 and TRBJ1-6; the D gene is possibly TRBD1 (5 bases). CDR3 bases: TGTGCCAGTACCGAAGGGCCGGGACCCAGTAATTCACCCCTCCACTTT. Protein sequence: CASTEGPGPSNSPLHF.